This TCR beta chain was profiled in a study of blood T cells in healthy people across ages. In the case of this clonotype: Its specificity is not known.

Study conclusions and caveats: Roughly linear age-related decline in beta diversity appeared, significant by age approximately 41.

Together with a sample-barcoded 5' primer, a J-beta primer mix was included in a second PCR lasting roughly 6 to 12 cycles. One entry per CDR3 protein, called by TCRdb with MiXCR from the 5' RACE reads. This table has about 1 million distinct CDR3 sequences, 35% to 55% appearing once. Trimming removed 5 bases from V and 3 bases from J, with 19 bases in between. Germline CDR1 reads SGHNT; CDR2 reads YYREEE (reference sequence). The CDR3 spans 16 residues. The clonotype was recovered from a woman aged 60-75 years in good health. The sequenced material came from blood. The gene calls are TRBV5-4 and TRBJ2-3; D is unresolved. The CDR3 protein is CASRPLGQVFTDTQYF. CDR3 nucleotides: TGTGCCAGCAGACCCTTAGGCCAGGTCTTTACAGATACGCAGTATTTT.